This TCR beta chain stems from a study of breast tumors, draining lymph nodes, adjacent tissues listed by TCRdb under 2016. For context, the study as a whole: The study compared TCR beta repertoires across tumor, adjacent nontumor tissue and axillary lymph nodes from breast cancer patients. The study was designed to assess the relationships and possible T-cell exchange between tumor, surrounding tissue and draining lymph node repertoires in human breast cancer.

Broader findings and caveats from the paper: Tumor T-cell repertoires showed less diversity than lymph node repertoires and more diversity than nontumor tissue repertoires, and tumor T-cell repertoires showed preferential V and J gene usage. In luminal-like breast cancer, tumor and nontumor tissue repertoires resembled each other significantly more than in basal-like breast cancer. The conclusion that tumor T cells originate in lymph nodes was presented as consistent with a hypothesis rather than as directly demonstrated. The data were considered consistent with the idea that most tumor T cells come from the lymph node and then expand in tumor tissue.

The sequencing machine was an Illumina HiSeq 2000. TCR beta chain libraries were generated by multiplex PCR amplification. High-throughput sequencing was used to analyze the amplified TCR beta chain products. TCRdb ran its own pipeline on the public reads, namely fastp trimming at Q25 and MiXCR clone calling, and kept in-frame beta chains. Each entry is one CDR3 protein sequence, shown with its most common DNA and genes. The table for this sample lists roughly 120,000 distinct CDR3 sequences; just under 20% of them were counted only once. The biggest ten clones account for approximately 3.5% of the sample. Lymph node samples were obtained from the axillary draining lymph nodes of breast cancer patients. The junction carries 3 bases between V and J, which are trimmed by 0 bases and 6 bases respectively. CDR1 SGHTA and CDR2 FQGTGA are derived from the germline V gene. There are 13 amino acids in the CDR3, from cysteine to phenylalanine inclusive. The DNA shown is the 39-base CDR3, in frame from base 1.

This clonotype occurred many times. Which antigen it targets is not known. The sample holds no much larger clone one base away, and base qualities are not on file. The clonotype was recovered from a female donor with breast cancer. Some clones in this sample may be carry-over from other donors' samples. The sequencing input was axillary lymph node tissue. Recombination connected TRBV7-3 to TRBJ1-6, with the D gene uncertain. The DNA sequence follows: TGTGCCAGCAGCTTAACATTTAATTCACCCCTCCACTTT. Its protein is CASSLTFNSPLHF. Joined to the reference TRBV7-3 and TRBJ1-6 proteins, this CDR3 gives the full variable domain: GAGVSQTPSNKVTEKGKYVELRCDPISGHTALYWYRQSLGQGPEFLIYFQGTGAADDSGLPNDRFFAVRPEGSVSTLKIQRTERGDSAVYLCASSLTFNSPLHFGNGTRLTVT.